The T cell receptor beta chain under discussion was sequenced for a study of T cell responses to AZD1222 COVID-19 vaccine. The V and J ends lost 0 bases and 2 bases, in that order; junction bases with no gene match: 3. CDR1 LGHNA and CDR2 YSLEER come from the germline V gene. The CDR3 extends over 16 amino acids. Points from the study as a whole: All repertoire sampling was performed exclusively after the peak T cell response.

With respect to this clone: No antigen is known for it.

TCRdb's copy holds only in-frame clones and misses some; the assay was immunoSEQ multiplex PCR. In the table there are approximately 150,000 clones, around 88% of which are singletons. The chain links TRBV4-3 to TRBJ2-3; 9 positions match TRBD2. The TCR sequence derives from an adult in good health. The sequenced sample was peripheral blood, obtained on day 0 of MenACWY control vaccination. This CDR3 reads CASSQEASGDTDTQYF. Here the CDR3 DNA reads TGCGCCAGCAGCCAAGAAGCTAGCGGGGACACAGATACGCAGTATTTT.